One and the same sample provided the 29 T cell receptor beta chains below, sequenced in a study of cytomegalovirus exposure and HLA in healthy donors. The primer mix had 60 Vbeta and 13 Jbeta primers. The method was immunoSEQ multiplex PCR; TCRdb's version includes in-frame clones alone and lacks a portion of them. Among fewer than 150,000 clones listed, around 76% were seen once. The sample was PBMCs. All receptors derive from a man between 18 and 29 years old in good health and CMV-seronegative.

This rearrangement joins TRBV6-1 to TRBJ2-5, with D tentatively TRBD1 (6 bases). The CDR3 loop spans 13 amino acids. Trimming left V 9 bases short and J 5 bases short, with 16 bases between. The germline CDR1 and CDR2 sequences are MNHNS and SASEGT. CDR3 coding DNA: TGTGCCAGTTGGACAGACCTCAGGGAGACCCAGTACTTC. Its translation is CASWTDLRETQYF.

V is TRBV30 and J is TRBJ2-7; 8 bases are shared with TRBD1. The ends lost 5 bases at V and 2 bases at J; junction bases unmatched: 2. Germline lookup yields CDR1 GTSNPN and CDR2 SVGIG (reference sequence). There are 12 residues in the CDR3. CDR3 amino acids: CAWQQGAYEQYF. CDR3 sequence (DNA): TGTGCCTGGCAACAGGGGGCCTACGAGCAGTACTTC.

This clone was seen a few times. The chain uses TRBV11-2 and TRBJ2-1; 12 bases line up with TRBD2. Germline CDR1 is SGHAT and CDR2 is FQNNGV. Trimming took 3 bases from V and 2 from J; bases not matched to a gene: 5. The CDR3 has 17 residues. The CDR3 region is CASSFGTSGQTYNEQFF. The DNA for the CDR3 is TGTGCCAGCAGCTTCGGGACTAGCGGGCAAACCTACAATGAGCAGTTCTTC.

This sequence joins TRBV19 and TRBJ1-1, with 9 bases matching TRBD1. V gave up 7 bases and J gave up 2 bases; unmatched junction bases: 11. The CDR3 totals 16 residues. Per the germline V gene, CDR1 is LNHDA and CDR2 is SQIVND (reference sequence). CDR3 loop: CASKSQGALGNTEAFF. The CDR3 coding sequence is TGTGCCAGTAAGTCACAGGGGGCGTTGGGAAACACTGAAGCTTTCTTT.

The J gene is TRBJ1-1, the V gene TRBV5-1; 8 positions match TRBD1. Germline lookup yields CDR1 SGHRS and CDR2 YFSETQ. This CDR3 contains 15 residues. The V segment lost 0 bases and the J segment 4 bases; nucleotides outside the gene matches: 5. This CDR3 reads CASSLGTGWGTEAFF. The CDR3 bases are TGCGCCAGCAGCTTGGGGACAGGGTGGGGCACTGAAGCTTTCTTT. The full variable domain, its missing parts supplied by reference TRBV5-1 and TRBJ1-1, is KAGVTQTPRYLIKTRGQQVTLSCSPISGHRSVSWYQQTPGQGLQFLFEYFSETQRNKGNFPGRFSGRQFSNSRSEMNVSTLELGDSALYLCASSLGTGWGTEAFFGQGTRLTVV.

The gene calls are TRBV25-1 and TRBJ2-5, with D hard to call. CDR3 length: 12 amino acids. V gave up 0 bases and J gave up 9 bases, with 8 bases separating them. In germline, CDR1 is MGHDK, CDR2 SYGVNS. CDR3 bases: TGTGCCAGCAGTGAATATTCGTCCCCCCAGTACTTC. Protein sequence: CASSEYSSPQYF.

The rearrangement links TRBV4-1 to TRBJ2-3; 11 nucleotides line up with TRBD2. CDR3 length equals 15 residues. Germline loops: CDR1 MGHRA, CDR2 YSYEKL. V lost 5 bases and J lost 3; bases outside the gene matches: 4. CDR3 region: CASSELAGDTDTQYF. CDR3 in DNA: TGCGCCAGCAGCGAACTAGCGGGAGATACAGATACGCAGTATTTT.

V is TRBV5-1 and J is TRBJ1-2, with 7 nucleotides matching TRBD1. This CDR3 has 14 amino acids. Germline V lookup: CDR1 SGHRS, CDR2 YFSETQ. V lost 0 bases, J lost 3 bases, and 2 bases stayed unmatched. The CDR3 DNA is TGCGCCAGCAGCTTGGACAGGGGATACTATGGCTACACCTTC. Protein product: CASSLDRGYYGYTF.

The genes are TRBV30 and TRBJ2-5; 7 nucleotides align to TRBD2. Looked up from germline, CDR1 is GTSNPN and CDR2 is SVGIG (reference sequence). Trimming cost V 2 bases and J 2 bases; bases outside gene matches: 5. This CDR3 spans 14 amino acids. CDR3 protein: CAWSTGTTQETQYF. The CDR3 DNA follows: TGTGCCTGGAGTACCGGGACTACTCAAGAGACCCAGTACTTC.

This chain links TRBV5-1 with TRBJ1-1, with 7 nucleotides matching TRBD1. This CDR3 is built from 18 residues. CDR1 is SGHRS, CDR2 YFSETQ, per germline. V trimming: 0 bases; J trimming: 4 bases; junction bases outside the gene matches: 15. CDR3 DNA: TGCGCCAGCAGCTTGGATGGTCGGGCAGGGGGTAGCGGCACTGAAGCTTTCTTT. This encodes CASSLDGRAGGSGTEAFF.

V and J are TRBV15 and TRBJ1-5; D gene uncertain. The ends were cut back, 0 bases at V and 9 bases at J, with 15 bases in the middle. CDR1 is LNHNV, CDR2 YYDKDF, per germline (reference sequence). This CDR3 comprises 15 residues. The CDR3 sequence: CATSRDSPGLGPQHF. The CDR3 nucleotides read TGTGCCACCAGCAGAGATTCACCGGGGTTGGGGCCCCAGCATTTT.

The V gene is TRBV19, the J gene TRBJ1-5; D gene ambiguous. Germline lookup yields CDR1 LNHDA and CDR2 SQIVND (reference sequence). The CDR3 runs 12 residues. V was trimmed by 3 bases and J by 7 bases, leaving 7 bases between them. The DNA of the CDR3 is TGTGCCAGTAGTATCTCGGGGCAGCCCCAGCATTTT. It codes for CASSISGQPQHF.

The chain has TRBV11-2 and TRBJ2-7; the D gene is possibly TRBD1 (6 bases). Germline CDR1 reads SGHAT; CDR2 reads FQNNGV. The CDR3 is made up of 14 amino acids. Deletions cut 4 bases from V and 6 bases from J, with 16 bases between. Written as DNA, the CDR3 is TGTGCCAGCAGCTATAGAACAGGGTCGGGCGAGCAGTACTTC. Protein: CASSYRTGSGEQYF.

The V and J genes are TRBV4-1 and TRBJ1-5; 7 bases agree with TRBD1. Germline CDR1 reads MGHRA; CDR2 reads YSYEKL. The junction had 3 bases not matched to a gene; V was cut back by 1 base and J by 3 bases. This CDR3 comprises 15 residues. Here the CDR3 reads CASSQGDSDNQPQHF. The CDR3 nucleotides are TGCGCCAGCAGCCAAGGGGACAGCGACAATCAGCCCCAGCATTTT.

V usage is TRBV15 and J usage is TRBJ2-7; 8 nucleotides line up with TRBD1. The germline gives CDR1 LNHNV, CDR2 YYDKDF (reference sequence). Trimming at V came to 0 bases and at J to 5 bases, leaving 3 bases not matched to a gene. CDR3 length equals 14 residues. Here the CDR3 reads CATSRDRGQDEQYF. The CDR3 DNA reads TGTGCCACCAGCAGAGACAGGGGGCAGGACGAGCAGTACTTC.

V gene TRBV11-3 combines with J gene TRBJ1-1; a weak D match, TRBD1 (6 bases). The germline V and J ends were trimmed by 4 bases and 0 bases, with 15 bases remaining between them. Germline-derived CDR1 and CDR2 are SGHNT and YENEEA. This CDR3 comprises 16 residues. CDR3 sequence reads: CASSSPGVFLNTEAFF. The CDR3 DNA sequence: TGTGCCAGCAGCTCGCCAGGGGTTTTTTTGAACACTGAAGCTTTCTTT.

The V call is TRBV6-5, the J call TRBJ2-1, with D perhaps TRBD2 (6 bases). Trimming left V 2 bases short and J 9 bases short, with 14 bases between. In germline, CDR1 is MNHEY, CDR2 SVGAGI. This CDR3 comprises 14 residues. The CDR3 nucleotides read TGTGCCAGCAGTTACCTCGTGGCTAGCGTTGAGCAGTTCTTC. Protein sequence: CASSYLVASVEQFF.

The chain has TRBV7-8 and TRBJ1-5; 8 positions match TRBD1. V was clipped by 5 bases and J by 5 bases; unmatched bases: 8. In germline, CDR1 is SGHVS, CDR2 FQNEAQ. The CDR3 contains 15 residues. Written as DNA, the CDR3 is TGTGCCAGCAGCCCCGGGACAGGAGGGGATCAGCCCCAGCATTTT. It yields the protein CASSPGTGGDQPQHF.

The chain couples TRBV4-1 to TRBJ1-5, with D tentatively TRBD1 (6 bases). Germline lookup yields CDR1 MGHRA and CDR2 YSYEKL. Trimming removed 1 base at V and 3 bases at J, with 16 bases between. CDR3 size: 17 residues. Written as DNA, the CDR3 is TGCGCCAGCAGCCAAGGAGGCAGGGGCCCTCTCAATCAGCCCCAGCATTTT. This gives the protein CASSQGGRGPLNQPQHF.

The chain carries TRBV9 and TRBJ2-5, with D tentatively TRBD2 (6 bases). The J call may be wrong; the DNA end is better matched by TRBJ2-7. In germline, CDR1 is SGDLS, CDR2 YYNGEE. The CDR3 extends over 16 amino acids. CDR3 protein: CASSVDPTRVSLEQYF. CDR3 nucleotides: TGTGCCAGCAGCGTAGATCCGACTAGGGTCTCGCTCGAGCAGTACTTC.

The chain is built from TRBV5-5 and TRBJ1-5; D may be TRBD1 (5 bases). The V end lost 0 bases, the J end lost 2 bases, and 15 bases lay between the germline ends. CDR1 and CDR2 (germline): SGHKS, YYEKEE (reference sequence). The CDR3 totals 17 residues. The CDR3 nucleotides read TGTGCCAGCAGCTTGGATTTGCTGGGGCGCGGCAATCAGCCCCAGCATTTT. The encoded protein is CASSLDLLGRGNQPQHF.

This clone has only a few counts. This chain's CDR3 is CASSSFRDKRLYEQYF. The CDR3 DNA sequence: TGTGCCAGCAGCTCCTTCCGGGACAAGCGTCTCTACGAGCAGTACTTC. This sequence joins TRBV7-8 and TRBJ2-7, with D perhaps matching TRBD1 (6 bases). From germline, CDR1 is SGHVS and CDR2 FQNEAQ. This CDR3 is 16 amino acids long. V lost 4 bases to trimming and J lost 3 bases, with 19 bases between them. The full variable domain, rest sourced from reference TRBV7-8 and TRBJ2-7, is GAGVSQSPRYKVAKRGQDVALRCDPISGHVSLFWYQQALGQGPEFLTYFQNEAQLDKSGLPSDRFFAERPEGSVSTLKIQRTQQEDSAVYLCASSSFRDKRLYEQYFGPGTRLTVT.

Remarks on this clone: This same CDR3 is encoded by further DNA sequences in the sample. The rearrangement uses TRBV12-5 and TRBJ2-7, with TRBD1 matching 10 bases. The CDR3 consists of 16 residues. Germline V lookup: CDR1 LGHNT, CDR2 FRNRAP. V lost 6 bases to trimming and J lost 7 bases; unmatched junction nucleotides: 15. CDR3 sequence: CASGGTGTGVLKEQYF. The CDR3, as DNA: TGTGCTAGTGGCGGCACCGGGACAGGGGTTCTGAAGGAGCAGTACTTC. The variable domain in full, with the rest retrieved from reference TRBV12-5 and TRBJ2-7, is DARVTQTPRHKVTEMGQEVTMRCQPILGHNTVFWYRQTMMQGLELLAYFRNRAPLDDSGMPKDRFSAEMPDATLATLKIQPSEPRDSAVYFCASGGTGTGVLKEQYFGPGTRLTVT.

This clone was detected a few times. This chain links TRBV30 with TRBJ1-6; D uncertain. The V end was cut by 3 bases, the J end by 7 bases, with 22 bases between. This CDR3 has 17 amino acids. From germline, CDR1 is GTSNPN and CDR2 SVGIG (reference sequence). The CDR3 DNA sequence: TGTGCCTGGAGCTGGGCGAGAGGGCGCGAAAGAAATTCACCCCTCCACTTT. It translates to CAWSWARGRERNSPLHF. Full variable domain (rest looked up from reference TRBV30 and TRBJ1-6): SQTIHQWPATLVQPVGSPLSLECTVEGTSNPNLYWYRQAAGRGLQLLFYSVGIGQISSEVPQNLSASRPQDRQFILSSKKLLLSDSGFYLCAWSWARGRERNSPLHFGNGTRLTVT.

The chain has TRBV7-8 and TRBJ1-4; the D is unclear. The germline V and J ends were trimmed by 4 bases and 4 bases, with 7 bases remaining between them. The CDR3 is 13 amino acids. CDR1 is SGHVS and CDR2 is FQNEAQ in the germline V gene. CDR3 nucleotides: TGTGCCAGCAGCTCGACAATTAATGAAAAACTGTTTTTT. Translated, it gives CASSSTINEKLFF.

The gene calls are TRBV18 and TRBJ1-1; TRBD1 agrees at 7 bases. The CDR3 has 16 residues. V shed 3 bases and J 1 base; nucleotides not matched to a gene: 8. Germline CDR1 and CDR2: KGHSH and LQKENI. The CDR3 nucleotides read TGTGCCAGCTCACCGGCGGGACAGACAACGAACACTGAAGCTTTCTTT. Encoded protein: CASSPAGQTTNTEAFF.

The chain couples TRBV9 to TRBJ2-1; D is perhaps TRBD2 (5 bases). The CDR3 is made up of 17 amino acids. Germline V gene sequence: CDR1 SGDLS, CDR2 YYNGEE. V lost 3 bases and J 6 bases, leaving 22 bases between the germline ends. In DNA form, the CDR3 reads TGTGCCAGCAGCGGATCGAGGGCAAGTAGCTTCGGCAATGAGCAGTTCTTC. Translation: CASSGSRASSFGNEQFF.

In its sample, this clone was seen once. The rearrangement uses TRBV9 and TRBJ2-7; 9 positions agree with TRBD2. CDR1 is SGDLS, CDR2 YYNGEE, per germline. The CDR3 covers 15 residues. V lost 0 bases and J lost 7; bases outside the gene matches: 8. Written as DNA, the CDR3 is TGTGCCAGCAGCGTAGCCGCGGGGGGGCTGTTAGAGCAGTACTTC. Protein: CASSVAAGGLLEQYF.

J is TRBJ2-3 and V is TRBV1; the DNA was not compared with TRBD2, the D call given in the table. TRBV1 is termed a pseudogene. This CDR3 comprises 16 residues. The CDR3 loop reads CTSSQPAAGGPHTQYF. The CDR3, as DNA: TGCACCAGCAGCCAACCCGCCGCGGGGGGGCCTCATACGCAGTATTTT.